This T cell receptor beta chain was documented in a study of T-cell memory formation after mild COVID-19. Germline V gives CDR1 SGHRS, CDR2 YFSETQ. CDR3 length: 17 amino acids. With V trimmed by 0 bases and J by 4 bases, 8 bases remained unmatched. This clonotype was found a few times. Its cognate antigen is unknown. Regarding the study as a whole: A subset of responding clones appeared in pre-infection memory, suggesting cross-reactive memory joined.

TCRdb re-called the 5' RACE reads through MiXCR, storing one row per CDR3 protein. The sample yields roughly 600,000 distinct CDR3 sequences, roughly 18% seen once. The TCR sequence derives from an adult woman who had mild COVID-19 (a few samples of this study predate the infection). Cell type and time point are not known. The V call is TRBV5-1, the J call TRBJ2-1; TRBD2 matches 9 bases. Sequenced input: PBMCs or a T cell subset sorted from them (not recorded which). CDR3 sequence: CASSLELAGVGYNEQFF. CDR3 in DNA: TGCGCCAGCAGCTTGGAATTAGCGGGAGTGGGTTACAATGAGCAGTTCTTC.